This T cell receptor beta chain comes out of a study of beta chain features in type 1 diabetes. The wider study: Examination spanned around 110 million sorted cells from all samples.

Notes on this clone: The antigen is undetermined.

The sequenced template was cDNA made from the entire isolated RNA. The average output of naive, central memory and regulatory T cell samples was several million reads. Assay used: immunoSEQ multiplex PCR; TCRdb lists only in-frame clones, some missing. The sample carries roughly 300,000 clones, approximately 15% recorded once. V gave up 0 bases and J gave up 9 bases, with 18 bases separating them. Germline CDR1 and CDR2: SGHDT and YYEEEE. The CDR3 length is 15 residues. General observations from the study: Shortening that was moderate but significant affected the TCRB CDR3s of Type 1 diabetes patients in all four CD4+ subsets. Sampled from patients, naive, central memory and Treg TCRB repertoires appeared more similar than those sampled from healthy donors. Type 1 diabetes patients showed fewer insertions and more deletions at VDJ junctions.

This TCR was recovered from a man aged 25-40 years with type 1 diabetes. The V and J genes are TRBV5-6 and TRBJ1-1; no clear D gene. Sequenced: naive CD4+ T cells from blood. The CDR3 is CASSLDAGLPGKAFF. The CDR3 DNA reads TGTGCCAGCAGCTTGGATGCGGGATTGCCGGGGAAAGCTTTCTTT.